A single T cell receptor beta chain is shown here with its context. Its antigen is still unknown. Base qualities are not recorded, but no much larger clone differs from it by a single base. The treatment or condition label on this specimen signifies: live attenuated yellow fever vaccine strain. Two biological replicates of bulk PBMCs were collected at each blood-draw timepoint. A standard Ficoll-Paque protocol was used to isolate PBMCs from peripheral blood. RNA was extracted with TriZol from bulk PBMCs, CD4 and CD8 fractions, and dextramer-positive and dextramer-negative fractions. The CDR3 contains 15 residues, cysteine and phenylalanine counted. Only the CDR3 DNA stays, 45 bases, in frame from base 1. The germline V gene specifies SGHRS as CDR1 and YFSETQ as CDR2. The junction shows trimming of 5 bases on V and 12 bases on J, and the gene matches do not reach 12 bases of it. The data are from a study of T cells after yellow fever vaccination (dated by TCRdb to the late 2010s). In terms of the full investigation: The SMART-Seq v4 Ultra Low Input RNA kit was used to prepare libraries from fractions with low cell numbers. Blood was drawn at multiple timepoints before and after primary and secondary immunization, with bulk PBMC replicates and cell subsets isolated. To follow T-cell clones before and after both primary and booster YFV17D yellow fever vaccination, bulk TCR alpha and beta repertoires underwent longitudinal sequencing. Two healthy male donors made up the cohort, one aged 18 to 30 years and the other aged 30 to 40 years.

The paper's findings and limits, for the study overall: Compared with the primary T-cell response, the secondary T-cell response was weaker but faster, peaking on day 5 rather than day 15. A small fraction of clonotypes showed up in both the CD4 and CD8 compartments, probably as a result of convergent recombination. FACS-sorted repertoires could contain abundant contaminating clonotypes from the bulk population, so computational filtering was required. After the booster, most clones that had expanded after primary vaccination were detected again (roughly 95% of CD4 and 88% of CD8), suggesting broad maintenance of memory. Only a couple of donors were included in the study, so the extent to which the findings can be generalized is limited.

TCR cDNA was synthesized by 5'RACE template switching, through which a universal primer site and unique molecular identifiers were introduced. cDNA synthesis was primed from both the TCR alpha and TCR beta constant segments. Library amplification involved two PCR steps, and the second step added sample barcodes and sequencing adapters. Sequencing of libraries was done on Illumina HiSeq 2500 (2x100 bp) or NovaSeq (2x150 bp). From the authors' description of their analysis: MIGEC was used to demultiplex reads and collapse the reads into UMI consensus sequences, and MiXCR was used for V(D)J alignment. Vaccine-responding clonotypes were identified with edgeR using replicate PBMC samples, with FDR below 0.01 and a log2 fold change above 5 up to day 15 being required. CD4 or CD8 identity was assigned to each bulk clonotype according to whether the clonotype was present at higher abundance in the sequenced CD4 repertoire or the sequenced CD8 repertoire. The raw public data were reprocessed by TCRdb itself: fastp quality trimming at Q25, MiXCR clonotype calling, in-frame beta chains only. Identical CDR3 proteins give one entry, which carries the most common genes and DNA. TCRdb, rather than the study authors, made the V and J calls. Counted in this sample were around 350,000 distinct CDR3 sequences; around 10% of them appeared once. Roughly a sixth of the sample belongs to the ten largest clones.

The sequence links TRBV5-1 to TRBJ1-5, and TRBD1 matches 12 of the central bases. The receptor comes from a man younger than 35 who received the YFV17D yellow fever vaccine. The sequences come from PBMCs, collected on the day of the first yellow fever vaccination. The CDR3 reads CASRGGTGGSEVQHF. The base sequence is TGCGCCAGCAGGGGCGGGACAGGGGGCTCGGAGGTCCAGCATTTT.